The TCR beta chain under discussion was sequenced for a study of low-dose radiotherapy and immunotherapy resistance in tumors. Looking at the study overall: Every two weeks, cyclophosphamide 200 mg/m2 was infused one day before radiation plus immunotherapy. For four cycles from cycle 1 day 1, patients took 300 mg oral aspirin daily.

Primers targeting TRAV and TRBV primed first-strand cDNA, covering alpha and beta chains. TCR amplification used roughly 20 PCR cycles, a constant-region primer and a V-primer adapter. Using its own MiXCR run on the reads, TCRdb lists one record per CDR3 protein. This table has 35,000 to 45,000 distinct CDR3 sequences, approximately 26% appearing once. Time point reported: after trial treatment. The treatment is: LDRT plus nivolumab, ipilimumab, low-dose cyclophosphamide and aspirin (RACIN trial). As their treatment, donors received nivolumab, ipilimumab, aspirin, low-dose cyclophosphamide and low-dose radiotherapy. V lost 5 bases and J 0 bases, leaving 11 bases between the germline ends. Germline V gene data show CDR1 as PRHDT and CDR2 as FYEKMQ (reference sequence). This CDR3 is 14 amino acids long.

The V and J genes are TRBV13 and TRBJ2-7; D not resolved. The sequences come from PBMCs, collected after low-dose radiotherapy plus immunotherapy. The TCR sequence derives from a male donor with prostate cancer. The CDR3 DNA reads TGTGCCAGCAGCAATCCGGGCAACTCCTACGAGCAGTACTTC. Protein product: CASSNPGNSYEQYF. The full variable domain, completed using reference TRBV13 and TRBJ2-7, is AAGVIQSPRHLIKEKRETATLKCYPIPRHDTVYWYQQGPGQDPQFLISFYEKMQSDKGSIPDRFSAQQFSDYHSELNMSSLELGDSALYFCASSNPGNSYEQYFGPGTRLTVT.